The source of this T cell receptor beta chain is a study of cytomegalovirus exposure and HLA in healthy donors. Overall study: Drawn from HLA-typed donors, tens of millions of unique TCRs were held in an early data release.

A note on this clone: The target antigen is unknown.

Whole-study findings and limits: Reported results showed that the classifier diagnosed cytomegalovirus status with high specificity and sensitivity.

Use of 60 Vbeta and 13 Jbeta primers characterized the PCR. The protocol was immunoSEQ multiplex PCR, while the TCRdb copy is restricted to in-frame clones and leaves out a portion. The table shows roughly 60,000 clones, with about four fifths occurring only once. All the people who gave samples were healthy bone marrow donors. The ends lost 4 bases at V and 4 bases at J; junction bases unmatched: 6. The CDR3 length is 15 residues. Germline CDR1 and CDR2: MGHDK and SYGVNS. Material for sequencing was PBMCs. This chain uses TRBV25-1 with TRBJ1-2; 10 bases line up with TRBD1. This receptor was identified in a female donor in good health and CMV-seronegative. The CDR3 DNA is TGTGCCAGCAGTGGGGGACAGGGGTTGGTCTATGGCTACACCTTC. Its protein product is CASSGGQGLVYGYTF.